This T cell receptor beta chain derives from a study of T-cell reconstitution after alpha-beta-depleted transplantation in children (dated by TCRdb to the mid-2010s). Study-level background: T-cell immune reconstitution after TCRalphabeta/CD19-depleted allogeneic hematopoietic cell transplantation in children was quantitatively tracked in the study by means of TCR repertoire profiling.

V is clipped by 3 bases and J by 4 bases, and the sequence between their germline boundaries is 15 bases long. From the germline V gene, CDR1 is MGHDK and CDR2 is SYGVNS. Including the terminal cysteine and phenylalanine, the CDR3 comprises 16 residues. This entry keeps only the CDR3 DNA: 48 bases, framed from base 1. This clonotype was detected a few times. What this receptor recognizes is not known. It has no much larger one-base neighbor in the sample; base qualities were not kept. Receptor libraries were prepared by PCR. TCRdb lists the instrument as Illumina HiSeq 2500. TCR libraries were prepared with molecular barcoding, using unique molecular identifiers to normalize TCRbeta repertoire quantification. TCRdb reran the public reads through fastp at Q25 and MiXCR, keeping productive beta chains. Rows are unified per CDR3 protein, each entry keeping the most common DNA and genes. This sample lists around 360,000 distinct CDR3 sequences; 10% were detected once. The biggest ten clones account for around 2.4% of the sample.

This chain is built from TRBV25-1 and TRBJ2-2; TRBD2 is a possible D gene, resting on 5 matching bases. This sample comprised PBMCs from the stem cell graft donor, obtained from the stem cell graft. This clonotype originated in a human donor who donated a stem cell graft to a child with acute lymphoblastic leukemia. The CDR3 has the sequence CASSELRRVGTGELFF. The DNA sequence follows: TGTGCCAGCAGTGAGCTGAGGCGGGTGGGCACCGGGGAGCTGTTTTTT.